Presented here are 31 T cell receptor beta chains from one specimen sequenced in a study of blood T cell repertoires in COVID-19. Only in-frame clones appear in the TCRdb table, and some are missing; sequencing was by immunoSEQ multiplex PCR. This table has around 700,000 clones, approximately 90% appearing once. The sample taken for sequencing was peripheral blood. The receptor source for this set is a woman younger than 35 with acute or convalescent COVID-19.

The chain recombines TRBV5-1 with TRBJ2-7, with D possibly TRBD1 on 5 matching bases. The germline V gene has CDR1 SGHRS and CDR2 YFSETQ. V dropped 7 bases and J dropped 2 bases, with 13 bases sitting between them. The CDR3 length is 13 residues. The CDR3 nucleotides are TGCGCCAGCCTTAGCAGGGCCCCCTACGAGCAGTACTTC. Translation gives CASLSRAPYEQYF. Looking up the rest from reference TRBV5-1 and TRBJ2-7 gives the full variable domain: KAGVTQTPRYLIKTRGQQVTLSCSPISGHRSVSWYQQTPGQGLQFLFEYFSETQRNKGNFPGRFSGRQFSNSRSEMNVSTLELGDSALYLCASLSRAPYEQYFGPGTRLTVT.

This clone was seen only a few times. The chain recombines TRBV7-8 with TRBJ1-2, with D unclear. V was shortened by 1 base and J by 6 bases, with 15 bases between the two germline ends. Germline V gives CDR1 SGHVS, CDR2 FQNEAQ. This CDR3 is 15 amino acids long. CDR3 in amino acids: CASSLERASPDGYTF. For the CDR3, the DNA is TGTGCCAGCAGCTTAGAGAGGGCCTCTCCGGATGGCTACACCTTC. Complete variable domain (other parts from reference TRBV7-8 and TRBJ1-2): GAGVSQSPRYKVAKRGQDVALRCDPISGHVSLFWYQQALGQGPEFLTYFQNEAQLDKSGLPSDRFFAERPEGSVSTLKIQRTQQEDSAVYLCASSLERASPDGYTFGSGTRLTVV.

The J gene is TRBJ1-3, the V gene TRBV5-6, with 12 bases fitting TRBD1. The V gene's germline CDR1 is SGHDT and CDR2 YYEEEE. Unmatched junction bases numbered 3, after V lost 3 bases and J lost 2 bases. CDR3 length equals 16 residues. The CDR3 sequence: CASSWGTGGAGNTIYF. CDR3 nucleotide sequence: TGTGCCAGCAGCTGGGGGACAGGGGGCGCTGGAAACACCATATATTTT. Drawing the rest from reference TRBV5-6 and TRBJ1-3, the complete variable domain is DAGVTQSPTHLIKTRGQQVTLRCSPKSGHDTVSWYQQALGQGPQFIFQYYEEEERQRGNFPDRFSGHQFPNYSSELNVNALLLGDSALYLCASSWGTGGAGNTIYFGEGSWLTVV.

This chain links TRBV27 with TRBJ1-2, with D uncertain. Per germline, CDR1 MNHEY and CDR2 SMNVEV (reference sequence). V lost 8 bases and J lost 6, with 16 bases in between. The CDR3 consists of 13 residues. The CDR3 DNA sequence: TGTGCCAGCGGAGGTTTAGGTCGAGATGGCTACACCTTC. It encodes CASGGLGRDGYTF.

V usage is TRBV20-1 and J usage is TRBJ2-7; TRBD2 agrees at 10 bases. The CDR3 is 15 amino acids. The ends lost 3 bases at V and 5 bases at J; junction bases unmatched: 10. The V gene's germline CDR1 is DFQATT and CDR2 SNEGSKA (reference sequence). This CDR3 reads CSASALAGVIDEQYF. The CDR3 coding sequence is TGCAGTGCTAGTGCCCTAGCGGGGGTAATCGACGAGCAGTACTTC.

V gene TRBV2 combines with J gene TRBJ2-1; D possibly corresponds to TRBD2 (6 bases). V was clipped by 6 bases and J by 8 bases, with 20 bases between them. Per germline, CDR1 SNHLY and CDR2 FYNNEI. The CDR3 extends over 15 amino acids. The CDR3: CASRARTGGGDEQFF. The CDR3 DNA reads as TGTGCCAGCAGGGCCCGCACCGGCGGAGGGGATGAGCAGTTCTTC.

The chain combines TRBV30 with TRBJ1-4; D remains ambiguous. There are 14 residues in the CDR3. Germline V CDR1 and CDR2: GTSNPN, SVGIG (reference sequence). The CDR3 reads CALAGVVYNEKLFF. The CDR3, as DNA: TGTGCATTAGCGGGAGTGGTCTATAATGAAAAACTGTTTTTT.

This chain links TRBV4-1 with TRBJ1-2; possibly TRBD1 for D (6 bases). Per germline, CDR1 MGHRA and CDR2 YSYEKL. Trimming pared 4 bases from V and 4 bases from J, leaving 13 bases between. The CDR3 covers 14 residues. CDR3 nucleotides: TGCGCCAGCAGCCCGAGACAGGCTGTCTATGGCTACACCTTC. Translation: CASSPRQAVYGYTF.

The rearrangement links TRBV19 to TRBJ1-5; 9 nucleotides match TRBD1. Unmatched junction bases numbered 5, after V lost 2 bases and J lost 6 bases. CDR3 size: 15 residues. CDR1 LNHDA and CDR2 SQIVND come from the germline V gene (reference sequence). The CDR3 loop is CASSILGQGRQPQHF. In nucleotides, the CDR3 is TGTGCCAGTAGTATATTGGGACAGGGACGTCAGCCCCAGCATTTT. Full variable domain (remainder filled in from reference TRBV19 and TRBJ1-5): DGGITQSPKYLFRKEGQNVTLSCEQNLNHDAMYWYRQDPGQGLRLIYYSQIVNDFQKGDIAEGYSVSREKKESFPLTVTSAQKNPTAFYLCASSILGQGRQPQHFGDGTRLSIL.

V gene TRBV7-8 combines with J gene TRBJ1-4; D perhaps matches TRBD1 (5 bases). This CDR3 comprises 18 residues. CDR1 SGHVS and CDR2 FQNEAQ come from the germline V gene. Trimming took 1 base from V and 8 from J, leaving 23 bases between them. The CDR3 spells CASSLGVQGSGVGEKLFF. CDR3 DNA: TGTGCCAGCAGCTTAGGGGTGCAGGGAAGTGGGGTAGGAGAAAAACTGTTTTTT.

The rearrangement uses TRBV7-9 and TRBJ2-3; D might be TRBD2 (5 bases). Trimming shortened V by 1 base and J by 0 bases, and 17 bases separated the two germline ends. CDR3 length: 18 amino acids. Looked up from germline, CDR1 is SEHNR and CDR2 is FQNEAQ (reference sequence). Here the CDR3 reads CASSLGGWVTTSTDTQYF. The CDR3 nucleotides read TGTGCCAGCAGCTTAGGAGGGTGGGTGACTACAAGCACAGATACGCAGTATTTT.

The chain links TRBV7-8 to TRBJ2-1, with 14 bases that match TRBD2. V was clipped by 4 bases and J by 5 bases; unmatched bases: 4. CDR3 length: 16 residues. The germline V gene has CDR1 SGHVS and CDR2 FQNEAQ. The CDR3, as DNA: TGTGCCAGCAGCTGGTGGACTAGCGGGGGGAACAATGAGCAGTTCTTC. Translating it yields CASSWWTSGGNNEQFF.

The CDR3 spells CASSYGQVGYEQYF. The CDR3 DNA follows: TGTGCCAGTAGTTATGGCCAGGTTGGCTACGAGCAGTACTTC. The V gene is TRBV19, the J gene TRBJ2-7; D ambiguous. The length of the CDR3 is 14 residues. V lost 5 bases and J 3 bases, leaving 14 bases between the germline ends. The V gene's germline CDR1 is LNHDA and CDR2 SQIVND (reference sequence).

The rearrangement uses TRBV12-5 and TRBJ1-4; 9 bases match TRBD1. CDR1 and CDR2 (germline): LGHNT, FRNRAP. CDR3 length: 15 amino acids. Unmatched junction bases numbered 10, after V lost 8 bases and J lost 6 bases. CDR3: CASRGTGRFYEKLFF. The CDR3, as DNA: TGTGCTAGTAGGGGGACAGGGAGGTTTTATGAAAAACTGTTTTTT.

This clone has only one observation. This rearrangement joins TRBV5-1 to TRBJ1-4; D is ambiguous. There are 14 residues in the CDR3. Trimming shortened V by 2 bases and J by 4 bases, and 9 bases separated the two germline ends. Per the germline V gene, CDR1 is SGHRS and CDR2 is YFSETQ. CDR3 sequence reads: CASSLTGNNEKLFF. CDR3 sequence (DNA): TGCGCCAGCAGCTTAACGGGGAATAATGAAAAACTGTTTTTT.

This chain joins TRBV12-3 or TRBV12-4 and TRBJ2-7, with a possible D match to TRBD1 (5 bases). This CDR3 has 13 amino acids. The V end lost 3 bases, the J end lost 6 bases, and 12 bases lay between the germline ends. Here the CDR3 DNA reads TGTGCCAGCAGTTTCGGCAGGGCGAGCGAGCAGTACTTC. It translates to CASSFGRASEQYF.

The DNA for the CDR3 is TGCGCCAGCAGCCGGACACGGGGGGCGAGGACTGAAGCTTTCTTT. Translating gives CASSRTRGARTEAFF. This chain joins TRBV5-1 and TRBJ1-1, with D tentatively TRBD1 (6 bases). Germline CDR1 SGHRS, CDR2 YFSETQ. V lost 4 bases, J lost 5 bases, and 18 bases lay in between. The CDR3 length is 15 residues.

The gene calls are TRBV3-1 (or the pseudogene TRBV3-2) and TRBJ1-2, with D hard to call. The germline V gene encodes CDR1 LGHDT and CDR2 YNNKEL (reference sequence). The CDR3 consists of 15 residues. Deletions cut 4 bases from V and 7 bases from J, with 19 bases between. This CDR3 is CASSPPSIYSGGYTF. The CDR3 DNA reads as TGTGCCAGCAGCCCACCCTCAATTTACAGTGGTGGCTACACCTTC.

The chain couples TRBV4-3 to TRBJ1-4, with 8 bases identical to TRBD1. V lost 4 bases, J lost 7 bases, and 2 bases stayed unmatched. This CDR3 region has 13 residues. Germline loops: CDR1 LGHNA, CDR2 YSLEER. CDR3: CASSLGQGEKLFF. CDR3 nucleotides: TGCGCCAGCAGCCTCGGACAGGGTGAAAAACTGTTTTTT.

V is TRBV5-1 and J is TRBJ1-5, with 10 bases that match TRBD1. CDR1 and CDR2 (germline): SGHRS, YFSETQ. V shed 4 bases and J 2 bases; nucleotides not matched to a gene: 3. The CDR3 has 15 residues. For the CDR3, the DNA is TGCGCCAGCAGCAAGGGGACAGGGGGCAATCAGCCCCAGCATTTT. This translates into CASSKGTGGNQPQHF.

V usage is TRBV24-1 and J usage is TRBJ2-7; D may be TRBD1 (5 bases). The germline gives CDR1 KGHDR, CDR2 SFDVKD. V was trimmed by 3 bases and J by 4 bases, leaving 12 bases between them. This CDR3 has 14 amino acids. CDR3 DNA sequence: TGTGCCACCAGTGATACAGGTATCATTTACGAGCAGTACTTC. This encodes CATSDTGIIYEQYF.

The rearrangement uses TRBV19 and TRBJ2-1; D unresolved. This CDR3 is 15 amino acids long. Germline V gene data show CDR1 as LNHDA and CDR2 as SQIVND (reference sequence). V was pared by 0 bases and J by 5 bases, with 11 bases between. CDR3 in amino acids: CASSIENGIDNEQFF. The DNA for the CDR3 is TGTGCCAGTAGTATAGAAAACGGTATTGACAATGAGCAGTTCTTC.

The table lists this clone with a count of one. Here the CDR3 DNA reads TGTGCCAGCAGCTTAGTACAGGGGGCTCAAGCTTTCTTT. It codes for CASSLVQGAQAFF. The V call is TRBV11-3, the J call TRBJ1-1, with 9 bases that match TRBD1. J gave up 9 bases and V 1 base, and 3 bases lay outside the gene matches. This CDR3 spans 13 amino acids. Germline V gives CDR1 SGHNT, CDR2 YENEEA.

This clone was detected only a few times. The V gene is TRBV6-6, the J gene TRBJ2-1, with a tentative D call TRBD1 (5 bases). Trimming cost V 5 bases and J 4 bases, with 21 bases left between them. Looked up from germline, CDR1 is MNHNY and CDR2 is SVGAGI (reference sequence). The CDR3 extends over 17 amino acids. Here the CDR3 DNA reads TGTGCCAGCAGTCCCCCGGACACGATTTCCCCGTACAATGAGCAGTTCTTC. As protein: CASSPPDTISPYNEQFF.

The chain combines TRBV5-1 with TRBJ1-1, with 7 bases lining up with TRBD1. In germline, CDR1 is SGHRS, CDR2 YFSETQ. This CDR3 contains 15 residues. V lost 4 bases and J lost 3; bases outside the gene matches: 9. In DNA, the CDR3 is TGCGCCAGCAGCCAAACCCCAGGGGGAGACACTGAAGCTTTCTTT. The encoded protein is CASSQTPGGDTEAFF.

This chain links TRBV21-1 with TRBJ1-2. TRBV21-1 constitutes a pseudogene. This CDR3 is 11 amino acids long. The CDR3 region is CASSNYYGYTF. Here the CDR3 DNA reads TGTGCCAGCAGTAACTACTATGGCTACACCTTC.

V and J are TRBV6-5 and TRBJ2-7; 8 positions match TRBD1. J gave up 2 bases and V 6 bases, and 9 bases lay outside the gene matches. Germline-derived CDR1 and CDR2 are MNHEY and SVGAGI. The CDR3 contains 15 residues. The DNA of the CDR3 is TGTGCCAGCAGAATTGGACCGGGACAGGCCTACGAGCAGTACTTC. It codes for CASRIGPGQAYEQYF.

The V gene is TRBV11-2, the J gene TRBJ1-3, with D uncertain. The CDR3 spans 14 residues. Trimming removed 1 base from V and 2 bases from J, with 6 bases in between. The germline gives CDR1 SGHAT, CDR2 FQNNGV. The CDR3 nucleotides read TGTGCCAGCAGCTTAGTACTGACTGGAAACACCATATATTTT. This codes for CASSLVLTGNTIYF.

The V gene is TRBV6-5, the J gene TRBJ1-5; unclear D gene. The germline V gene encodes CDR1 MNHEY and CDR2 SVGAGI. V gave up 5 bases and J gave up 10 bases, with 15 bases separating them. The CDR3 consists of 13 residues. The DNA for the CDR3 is TGTGCCAGCAGTCGAGGGCCGACCAACCCCCAGCATTTT. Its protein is CASSRGPTNPQHF.

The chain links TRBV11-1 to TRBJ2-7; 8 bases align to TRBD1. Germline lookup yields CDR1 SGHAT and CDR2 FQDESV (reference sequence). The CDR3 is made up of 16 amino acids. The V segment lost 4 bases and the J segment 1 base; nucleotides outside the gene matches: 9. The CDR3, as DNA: TGTGCCAGCAGCTGGACAGGGCACCGCAGATCCTACGAGCAGTACTTC. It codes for CASSWTGHRRSYEQYF.

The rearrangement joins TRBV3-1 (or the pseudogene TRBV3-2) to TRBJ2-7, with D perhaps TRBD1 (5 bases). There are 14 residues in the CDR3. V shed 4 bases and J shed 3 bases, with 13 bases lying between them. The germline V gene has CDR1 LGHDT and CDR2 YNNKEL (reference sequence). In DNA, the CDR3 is TGTGCCAGCAGCCCCTCCTTAACAGGCTACGAGCAGTACTTC. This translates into CASSPSLTGYEQYF.